The rows below give T cell receptor beta chains drawn from one sample of a study of T cell repertoires in cytomegalovirus infection. These TCRs' antigens remain unknown. TCRdb fed the reads into MiXCR, producing one record per CDR3 protein. The sample lists hundreds of thousands of distinct CDR3 sequences, roughly 46% occurring once. Sequences were derived from cultured PBMCs, sampled from culture after CMV antigen stimulation. The source is a human donor in good health (CMV status not recorded). Some clones in this sample may be carry-over from other donors' samples. CDR3s include the opening cysteine and the closing phenylalanine or tryptophan. Fields, in order: CDR3 protein, CDR3 DNA, clone size, D gene, J gene, V gene. A D gene is named only where the DNA matches it firmly. Where a row states a size, it is once, few, many or the class of an expanded clone; other rows omit it.

CASSLGSGVDTQYF | TGTGCCAGCAGCTTAGGTAGCGGGGTGGATACGCAGTATTTT | many | TRBD2 | TRBJ2-3 | TRBV7-2
CASSYSAGDLEQYF | TGTGCCAGCAGTTACTCAGCGGGGGATTTAGAGCAGTACTTC | few | TRBD2 | TRBJ2-7 | TRBV6-5
CASRQQGLASYNEQFF | TGTGCCAGCAGACAACAGGGCTTAGCCTCCTACAATGAGCAGTTCTTC | . | . | TRBJ2-1 | TRBV6-2/TRBV6-3
CASSKIGGRAPYEQYF | TGTGCCAGCAGCAAGATCGGCGGGAGGGCCCCCTACGAGCAGTACTTC | . | TRBD2 | TRBJ2-7 | TRBV11-2
CASSLRGTGDETQYF | TGTGCCAGCAGCTTGAGAGGGACAGGGGATGAGACCCAGTACTTC | . | TRBD1 | TRBJ2-5 | TRBV11-2
CASSETSGSYETQYF | TGTGCCAGCAGCGAAACTAGCGGGAGTTATGAGACCCAGTACTTC | few | TRBD2 | TRBJ2-5 | TRBV11-2
CASSSGTSGPDTDTQYF | TGTGCCAGCAGTAGCGGGACTAGCGGACCGGACACAGATACGCAGTATTTT | few | TRBD2 | TRBJ2-3 | TRBV6-2/TRBV6-3
CASSFYFRPGEGNTAFF | TGTGCCAGCAGCTTCTACTTCAGACCCGGGGAAGGGAACACAGCTTTCTTT | many | . | TRBJ1-1 | TRBV7-2
CASSLRTGMLDGYTF | TGTGCCAGCAGCTTACGGACAGGGATGCTCGATGGCTACACCTTC | many | TRBD1 | TRBJ1-2 | TRBV7-2
CASIDRRGEYNEQFF | TGTGCCAGCATCGACCGCCGGGGGGAATACAATGAGCAGTTCTTC | . | TRBD2 | TRBJ2-1 | TRBV11-2
CASSKQGEEQFF | TGTGCCAGCAGCAAACAGGGAGAGGAGCAGTTCTTC | few | . | TRBJ2-1 | TRBV7-9
CASSRPTGKQFF | TGTGCCAGCAGCCGCCCCACGGGGAAGCAGTTCTTC | . | . | TRBJ2-1 | TRBV11-2
CASSTGETNYGYTF | TGTGCCAGCAGTACCGGGGAAACGAACTATGGCTACACCTTC | few | . | TRBJ1-2 | TRBV12-3/TRBV12-4
CASSYRDRQETQYF | TGTGCCAGCAGTTACCGGGACAGGCAAGAGACCCAGTACTTC | . | TRBD1 | TRBJ2-5 | TRBV6-2/TRBV6-3
CASSLPGGVYGNTIYF | TGTGCCAGCAGCCTCCCGGGAGGGGTGTATGGAAACACCATATATTTT | few | . | TRBJ1-3 | TRBV7-2
CASSRGTSGSYEQYF | TGTGCCAGCAGTCGGGGGACTAGCGGCTCCTACGAGCAGTACTTC | few | TRBD2 | TRBJ2-7 | TRBV12-3/TRBV12-4
CSADLARSTDTQYF | TGCAGTGCCGACCTAGCGCGCAGCACAGATACGCAGTATTTT | . | . | TRBJ2-3 | TRBV20-1
CASSLGPLPPLHF | TGTGCCAGCAGCTTAGGCCCGCTGCCGCCCCTCCACTTT | . | . | TRBJ1-6 | TRBV7-8
CASSPGWVEGSPLHF | TGCGCCAGCAGCCCCGGGTGGGTGGAAGGTTCACCCCTCCACTTT | . | . | TRBJ1-6 | TRBV4-1
CASSSPPVQTGGYTF | TGTGCCAGCTCATCCCCCCCGGTACAGACGGGAGGCTACACCTTC | . | . | TRBJ1-2 | TRBV18
CASSSLDRRSYEQYF | TGTGCCAGCAGTTCTTTGGACAGGCGATCCTACGAGCAGTACTTC | . | TRBD1 | TRBJ2-7 | TRBV6-2/TRBV6-3
CASSFRDRTDTQYF | TGTGCCAGCAGCTTCCGGGACAGGACAGATACGCAGTATTTT | . | TRBD1 | TRBJ2-3 | TRBV7-2
CASSLLEGGFF | TGTGCCAGCAGTTTGCTGGAAGGGGGGTTCTTC | . | . | TRBJ2-1 | TRBV12-3/TRBV12-4
CASSYSPGGRAYF | TGTGCCAGCAGTTACTCCCCGGGGGGCCGAGCGTACTTC | few | . | TRBJ2-5 | TRBV6-6
CASSPDNSYGYTF | TGTGCCAGCAGCCCCGACAACTCCTATGGCTACACCTTC | . | . | TRBJ1-2 | TRBV6-5
CSASMPDGTDTQYF | TGCAGTGCTAGTATGCCTGATGGCACAGATACGCAGTATTTT | few | . | TRBJ2-3 | TRBV20-1
CASSATGGAGANVLTF | TGTGCCAGCAGTGCCACAGGGGGAGCTGGGGCCAACGTCCTGACTTTC | . | TRBD1 | TRBJ2-6 | TRBV2